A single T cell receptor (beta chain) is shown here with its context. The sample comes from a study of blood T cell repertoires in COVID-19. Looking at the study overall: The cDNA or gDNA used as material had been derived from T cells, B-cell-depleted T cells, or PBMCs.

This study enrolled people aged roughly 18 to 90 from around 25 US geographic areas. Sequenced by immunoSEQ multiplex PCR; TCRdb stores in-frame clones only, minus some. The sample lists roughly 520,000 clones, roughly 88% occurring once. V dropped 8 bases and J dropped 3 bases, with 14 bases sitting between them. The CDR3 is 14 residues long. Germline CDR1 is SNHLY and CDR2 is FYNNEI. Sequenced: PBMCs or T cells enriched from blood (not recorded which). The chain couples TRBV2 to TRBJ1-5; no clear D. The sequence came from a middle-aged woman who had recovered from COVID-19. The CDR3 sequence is CASSSSTFNQPQHF. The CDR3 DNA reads TGTGCCAGCTCTTCATCGACATTCAATCAGCCCCAGCATTTT. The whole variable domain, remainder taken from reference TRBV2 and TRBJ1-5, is EPEVTQTPSHQVTQMGQEVILRCVPISNHLYFYWYRQILGQKVEFLVSFYNNEISEKSEIFDDQFSVERPDGSNFTLKIRSTKLEDSAMYFCASSSSTFNQPQHFGDGTRLSIL.